These 20 T cell receptor beta chains came from one sample sequenced in a study of cytomegalovirus exposure and HLA in healthy donors. Only in-frame clones appear in the TCRdb table, and some are missing; sequencing was by immunoSEQ multiplex PCR. Among over 200,000 clones, less than 85% were seen once, and the ten largest hold around 5.5%. Material: PBMCs. Source of these receptors: a woman under 30 in good health and CMV-seronegative.

This rearrangement joins TRBV28 to TRBJ2-4; 9 bases agree with TRBD2. The length of the CDR3 is 13 residues. The V segment lost 6 bases and the J segment 7 bases; nucleotides outside the gene matches: 4. The germline CDR1 and CDR2 sequences are MDHEN and SYDVKM. The CDR3 DNA is TGTGCCAGCAGCCCCGCGGGGGGGAACATTCAGTACTTC. This gives the protein CASSPAGGNIQYF. Using reference TRBV28 and TRBJ2-4 for the parts outside the CDR3, the full variable domain is DVKVTQSSRYLVKRTGEKVFLECVQDMDHENMFWYRQDPGLGLRLIYFSYDVKMKEKGDIPEGYSVSREKKERFSLILESASTNQTSMYLCASSPAGGNIQYFGAGTRLSVL.

The genes are TRBV29-1 and TRBJ1-3, with TRBD1 matching over 8 bases. The germline V gene has CDR1 SQVTM and CDR2 ANQGSEA. V shed 2 bases, J shed 0 bases, and the junction held 18 bases outside the gene matches. This CDR3 has 20 residues. DNA of the CDR3: TGCAGCGTTGAACCGAACTTACCAAAGACAGGGGCGATCTCTGGAAACACCATATATTTT. Translating gives CSVEPNLPKTGAISGNTIYF.

The chain joins TRBV6-1 to TRBJ2-7; 13 positions agree with TRBD2. Germline trimming cut 1 base from V and 8 bases from J; bases unmatched to any gene: 5. The CDR3 extends over 15 amino acids. Germline values: CDR1 MNHNS, CDR2 SASEGT. The CDR3 nucleotides are TGTGCCAGCAGTGAAGTCGGGACTAGCGGGATGCAGCAGTACTTC. Translated, it gives CASSEVGTSGMQQYF.

The V and J genes are TRBV6-5 and TRBJ1-5; D is undetermined. V was trimmed by 0 bases and J by 4 bases, leaving 10 bases between them. CDR3 length: 15 amino acids. Germline lookup yields CDR1 MNHEY and CDR2 SVGAGI. The CDR3 loop reads CASSYSRMPNQPQHF. The CDR3 DNA follows: TGTGCCAGCAGTTACTCGAGGATGCCAAATCAGCCCCAGCATTTT.

The table lists this clone with a few counts. J is TRBJ2-7 and V is TRBV4-2, with a possible D match to TRBD1 (5 bases). Germline V gene lookup returns CDR1 LGHNA and CDR2 YNFKEQ. This CDR3 is 15 amino acids long. Trimming stripped 1 base from V and 1 base from J, with 11 bases between. The CDR3 spells CASSQVTRTSYEQYF. The CDR3 DNA reads TGTGCCAGCAGCCAAGTAACCCGGACATCCTACGAGCAGTACTTC.

V and J are TRBV5-1 and TRBJ2-7; 7 bases are a match to TRBD1. The germline CDR1 and CDR2 sequences are SGHRS and YFSETQ. The junction had 9 bases not matched to a gene; V was cut back by 0 bases and J by 6 bases. CDR3 size: 15 residues. In nucleotides, the CDR3 is TGCGCCAGCAGCTTGGTGGTCGGACAGGCGGCCGAGCAGTACTTC. The encoded protein is CASSLVVGQAAEQYF.

The chain uses TRBV5-5 and TRBJ1-1; D is perhaps TRBD1 (5 bases). Germline V lookup: CDR1 SGHKS, CDR2 YYEKEE (reference sequence). V was trimmed by 4 bases and J by 0 bases, leaving 10 bases between them. This CDR3 is built from 14 residues. This chain's CDR3 is CASSLRGLNTEAFF. The CDR3 DNA reads TGTGCCAGCAGCCTCCGGGGCTTGAACACTGAAGCTTTCTTT.

This clone was counted at least ten times. The genes are TRBV10-1 and TRBJ1-2; TRBD1 might be the D (6 bases). The CDR3 loop spans 12 amino acids. Germline-derived CDR1 and CDR2 are WNHNN and SYGVQD (reference sequence). V lost 3 bases, J lost 5 bases, and 7 bases lay in between. The CDR3: CASSDGQYGYTF. The DNA of the CDR3 is TGCGCCAGCAGTGACGGACAGTATGGCTACACCTTC.

The chain joins TRBV19 to TRBJ2-1; a weak D match, TRBD1 (6 bases). The germline V gene has CDR1 LNHDA and CDR2 SQIVND (reference sequence). This CDR3 region has 15 residues. The V end was cut by 5 bases, the J end by 4 bases, with 15 bases between. CDR3 protein: CASSFTGHKYNEQFF. DNA for the CDR3: TGTGCCAGTAGTTTCACGGGACACAAATACAATGAGCAGTTCTTC.

The chain joins TRBV7-2 to TRBJ1-5; D unclear. The CDR3 has 15 residues. Trimming took off 1 base at V and 3 bases at J, with 10 bases between the two ends. Germline loops: CDR1 SGHTA, CDR2 FQGNSA. In DNA form, the CDR3 reads TGTGCCAGCAGCTTAGAGGCAGGTATCAATCAGCCCCAGCATTTT. Amino acids: CASSLEAGINQPQHF.

The chain has TRBV27 and TRBJ2-3; D gene ambiguous. The CDR3 is 11 residues long. Looked up from germline, CDR1 is MNHEY and CDR2 is SMNVEV (reference sequence). Trimming pared 8 bases from V and 6 bases from J, leaving 9 bases between. CDR3 amino acids: CASGIRDTQYF. CDR3 bases: TGTGCCAGCGGGATAAGGGATACGCAGTATTTT.

This chain connects TRBV4-2 to TRBJ2-3, with unresolved D. The length of the CDR3 is 13 residues. Germline CDR1 is LGHNA and CDR2 is YNFKEQ. V lost 5 bases and J lost 3, with 9 bases in between. The CDR3 spells CASSGRGTDTQYF. The CDR3 DNA reads TGTGCCAGCAGCGGCCGTGGGACAGATACGCAGTATTTT.

CDR3: CASSAWVDGYTF. CDR3 nucleotides: TGTGCCAGCAGTGCCTGGGTTGATGGCTACACCTTC. This chain joins TRBV2 and TRBJ1-2; no reliable D call. Looked up from germline, CDR1 is SNHLY and CDR2 is FYNNEI. The V end was cut by 4 bases, the J end by 6 bases, with 9 bases between. The CDR3 covers 12 residues.

V usage is TRBV5-8 and J usage is TRBJ2-5; the D is unclear. This CDR3 has 11 residues. Looked up from germline, CDR1 is SGHTS and CDR2 is YDEGEE. V was shortened by 2 bases and J by 4 bases, with 3 bases between the two germline ends. CDR3 nucleotide sequence: TGTGCCAGCAGCTTCAGAGAGACCCAGTACTTC. It is translated as CASSFRETQYF.

The rearrangement joins TRBV28 to TRBJ2-7; 9 nucleotides agree with TRBD1. In germline, CDR1 is MDHEN, CDR2 SYDVKM. This CDR3 is built from 13 residues. V was pared by 5 bases and J by 4 bases, with 3 bases of the junction left unmatched. Here the CDR3 DNA reads TGTGCCAGCAGTCCGGGACAGGGTTACGAGCAGTACTTC. It encodes CASSPGQGYEQYF.

This rearrangement joins TRBV29-1 to TRBJ2-1; tentative D call: TRBD2 (5 bases). Trimming cost V 7 bases and J 7 bases, with 14 bases left between them. This CDR3 has 12 residues. In germline, CDR1 is SQVTM, CDR2 ANQGSEA. CDR3 amino acids: CSGRGVPNEQFF. The CDR3 bases are TGCAGCGGTCGGGGAGTCCCAAATGAGCAGTTCTTC.

This sequence joins TRBV5-6 and TRBJ1-2; possible D gene TRBD1, 5 bases. The CDR3 covers 13 residues. Trimming pared 2 bases from V and 8 bases from J, leaving 13 bases between. Germline V gene data show CDR1 as SGHDT and CDR2 as YYEEEE. This CDR3 is CASSFRGSGGYTF. The DNA of the CDR3 is TGTGCCAGCAGCTTTAGGGGTAGCGGCGGCTACACCTTC.

The chain employs TRBV30 and TRBJ1-1, with 9 bases that match TRBD1. CDR1 is GTSNPN and CDR2 is SVGIG in the germline V gene (reference sequence). The length of the CDR3 is 15 residues. J was trimmed by 4 bases and V by 3 bases; bases with no gene match: 9. This CDR3 is CAWSKTGTGSTEAFF. CDR3 nucleotides: TGTGCCTGGAGCAAAACCGGGACAGGGTCCACTGAAGCTTTCTTT.

The gene calls are TRBV30 and TRBJ2-2, with 8 bases aligning to TRBD2. CDR3 length: 14 amino acids. Trimming took 1 base from V and 5 from J; bases not matched to a gene: 3. Germline CDR1 is GTSNPN and CDR2 is SVGIG (reference sequence). The CDR3, as DNA: TGTGCCTGGAGTGCCGGGAGGGGGACCGGGGAGCTGTTTTTT. Translating gives CAWSAGRGTGELFF.

The rearrangement links TRBV30 to TRBJ2-7; 9 bases map to TRBD2. Germline assignment: CDR1 GTSNPN and CDR2 SVGIG (reference sequence). The trim removed 0 bases at V and 7 bases at J, leaving 10 bases unmatched. The CDR3 contains 15 residues. The CDR3 region is CAWSVRREGSGEQYF. The CDR3 coding sequence is TGTGCCTGGAGTGTAAGGCGGGAGGGATCGGGGGAGCAGTACTTC.